Below, 22 T cell receptor beta chains from the same sample are listed, as sequenced in a study of blood T cell repertoires in COVID-19. Libraries were prepared by immunoSEQ multiplex PCR; TCRdb keeps only in-frame clonotypes and omits some of them. The table includes 150,000 to 200,000 clones, roughly 77% detected once. The sample was PBMCs or T cells enriched from blood (not recorded which). The receptors stem from a woman aged 50 to 65 with acute COVID-19.

In DNA form, the CDR3 reads TGCGCCAGCAGCTTACAGACAGTAAGCTCCTATAATTCACCCCTCCACTTT. It specifies CASSLQTVSSYNSPLHF. The chain links TRBV5-1 to TRBJ1-6; D is perhaps TRBD1 (5 bases). The germline gives CDR1 SGHRS, CDR2 YFSETQ. The CDR3 is 17 residues long. V was clipped by 2 bases and J by 0 bases, with 12 bases between them.

V gene TRBV27 combines with J gene TRBJ2-7; D is possibly TRBD1 (5 bases). The CDR3 extends over 15 amino acids. Germline lookup yields CDR1 MNHEY and CDR2 SMNVEV (reference sequence). V was shortened by 4 bases and J by 3 bases, with 16 bases between the two germline ends. CDR3 region: CASSSGKGMVYEQYV. The CDR3 DNA reads as TGTGCCAGCAGTTCTGGTAAGGGGATGGTCTACGAGCAGTACGTC.

The chain employs TRBV19 and TRBJ2-3, with D possibly being TRBD2 (7 bases). Deletions cut 2 bases from V and 5 bases from J, with 14 bases between. This CDR3 contains 15 residues. CDR1 is LNHDA and CDR2 is SQIVND in the germline V gene (reference sequence). CDR3 in DNA: TGTGCCAGTAGTATATCCGGGGGGCCGATAGATACGCAGTATTTT. Residues: CASSISGGPIDTQYF.

In DNA, the CDR3 is TGTGCCAGCTCACCTCCGCGGGACAGCCCTTTCTATGGCTACACCTTC. Protein sequence: CASSPPRDSPFYGYTF. The genes are TRBV18 and TRBJ1-2; the match to TRBD1 covers 7 bases. V lost 3 bases and J lost 4; bases outside the gene matches: 11. The CDR3 runs 16 residues. Germline V lookup: CDR1 KGHSH, CDR2 LQKENI.

V is TRBV6-4 and J is TRBJ1-2; D is unclear. The CDR3 is made up of 14 amino acids. The V end was cut by 0 bases, the J end by 10 bases, with 15 bases between. The germline gives CDR1 MRHNA, CDR2 SNTAGT. CDR3 sequence: CASSDSGRLSDYTF. CDR3 DNA: TGTGCCAGCAGTGACTCAGGCAGGTTGAGTGACTACACCTTC.

In regard to this clone: This same CDR3 is encoded by further DNA sequences in the sample. The J gene is TRBJ1-2, the V gene TRBV28, with D uncertain. The germline V and J ends were trimmed by 2 bases and 4 bases, with 8 bases remaining between them. Per the germline V gene, CDR1 is MDHEN and CDR2 is SYDVKM. This CDR3 contains 13 residues. The CDR3 DNA sequence: TGTGCCAGCAGTTTACCGGGGAGCTATGGCTACACCTTC. Translated: CASSLPGSYGYTF.

The genes are TRBV6-1 and TRBJ2-3; 16 bases match TRBD2. Looked up from germline, CDR1 is MNHNS and CDR2 is SASEGT. The CDR3 has 17 amino acids. V lost 2 bases, J lost 6 bases, and 5 bases stayed unmatched. The DNA for the CDR3 is TGTGCCAGCAGTGAACCGGGACTAGCGGGGGGGCGGGATACGCAGTATTTT. Amino acids: CASSEPGLAGGRDTQYF.

V usage is TRBV7-3 and J usage is TRBJ2-5; perhaps TRBD1 as D (6 bases). CDR3 length: 15 residues. From germline, CDR1 is SGHTA and CDR2 FQGTGA. Trimming shortened V by 2 bases and J by 4 bases, and 14 bases separated the two germline ends. Here the CDR3 DNA reads TGTGCCAGCAGCTTATCCCCCCAGGGGACAGAGACCCAGTACTTC. It is translated as CASSLSPQGTETQYF.

This rearrangement joins TRBV3-1 (or the pseudogene TRBV3-2) to TRBJ2-7; 10 bases are shared with TRBD2. CDR1 is LGHDT, CDR2 YNNKEL, per germline (reference sequence). The CDR3 runs 13 residues. V shed 1 base, J shed 9 bases, and the junction held 3 bases outside the gene matches. The CDR3 protein is CASSQGLAGAQYV. Written as DNA, the CDR3 is TGTGCCAGCAGCCAAGGCCTAGCGGGGGCGCAGTACGTC.

The rearrangement joins TRBV7-8 to TRBJ1-5; tentative D call: TRBD1 (5 bases). Germline V gene sequence: CDR1 SGHVS, CDR2 FQNEAQ. The CDR3 totals 14 residues. The ends were cut back, 4 bases at V and 2 bases at J, with 9 bases in the middle. The CDR3 sequence: CASSSGDGNQPQHF. The CDR3 DNA reads TGTGCCAGCAGCTCGGGGGATGGCAATCAGCCCCAGCATTTT. Using reference TRBV7-8 and TRBJ1-5 for the parts outside the CDR3, the full variable domain is GAGVSQSPRYKVAKRGQDVALRCDPISGHVSLFWYQQALGQGPEFLTYFQNEAQLDKSGLPSDRFFAERPEGSVSTLKIQRTQQEDSAVYLCASSSGDGNQPQHFGDGTRLSIL.

This clone was observed a single time. The rearrangement uses TRBV11-2 and TRBJ1-1; no clear D gene. In germline, CDR1 is SGHAT, CDR2 FQNNGV. V was pared by 5 bases and J by 7 bases, with 14 bases between. The CDR3 covers 13 residues. The CDR3 loop is CASSTRVGVEAFF. In DNA form, the CDR3 reads TGTGCCAGCAGCACCCGTGTCGGGGTTGAAGCTTTCTTT.

This sequence joins TRBV6-1 and TRBJ2-7; D not certain. The V end lost 2 bases, the J end lost 6 bases, and 5 bases lay between the germline ends. This CDR3 comprises 11 residues. Germline V gene lookup returns CDR1 MNHNS and CDR2 SASEGT. The DNA for the CDR3 is TGTGCCAGCAGTGAATTTAGCGAGCAGTACGTC. The encoded protein is CASSEFSEQYV.

The V gene is TRBV7-2, the J gene TRBJ2-1; 10 nucleotides agree with TRBD2. This CDR3 is 15 amino acids long. Trimming removed 2 bases from V and 2 bases from J; junction bases left unmatched: 0. Germline CDR1 SGHTA, CDR2 FQGNSA. Here the CDR3 DNA reads TGTGCCAGCAGCTTACTAGCGGGGGCCTACAATGAGCAGTTCTTC. Residues: CASSLLAGAYNEQFF. The full variable domain, completed using reference TRBV7-2 and TRBJ2-1, is GAGVSQSPSNKVTEKGKDVELRCDPISGHTALYWYRQSLGQGLEFLIYFQGNSAPDKSGLPSDRFSAERTGGSVSTLTIQRTQQEDSAVYLCASSLLAGAYNEQFFGPGTRLTVL.

The chain couples TRBV5-5 to TRBJ2-7, with unresolved D. The V and J ends lost 0 bases and 2 bases respectively, with 9 bases between them. The CDR3 loop spans 14 amino acids. Germline lookup yields CDR1 SGHKS and CDR2 YYEKEE (reference sequence). The CDR3 protein is CASSLEPTPYEQYV. The CDR3 DNA is TGTGCCAGCAGCTTGGAGCCCACCCCCTACGAGCAGTACGTC.

This chain uses TRBV28 with TRBJ2-2; 10 bases map to TRBD2. The germline V gene has CDR1 MDHEN and CDR2 SYDVKM. The J segment lost 0 bases and the V segment lost 6 bases, leaving 10 bases of the junction unmatched. This CDR3 contains 18 residues. CDR3 coding DNA: TGTGCCAGCAGGCCACTAGCGGGGCTCGATACGAACACCGGGGAGCTGTTTTTT. Residues: CASRPLAGLDTNTGELFF.

The rearrangement joins TRBV28 to TRBJ1-5; 7 nucleotides align to TRBD1. CDR1 is MDHEN, CDR2 SYDVKM, per germline. The junction had 6 bases not matched to a gene; V was cut back by 5 bases and J by 5 bases. This CDR3 is 14 amino acids long. The CDR3 here is CASSPDREDQPQHF. CDR3 nucleotides: TGTGCCAGCAGTCCTGACAGGGAAGATCAGCCCCAGCATTTT.

The CDR3 is CASSLGAGGEQFF. The CDR3 DNA reads TGTGCCAGCAGCTTAGGTGCAGGGGGTGAGCAGTTCTTC. The V and J genes are TRBV13 and TRBJ2-1, with TRBD1 matching over 7 bases. V shed 0 bases, J shed 9 bases, and the junction held 2 bases outside the gene matches. This CDR3 is built from 13 residues. Germline V gene data show CDR1 as PRHDT and CDR2 as FYEKMQ (reference sequence).

V usage is TRBV6-1 and J usage is TRBJ1-1; 8 bases align to TRBD1. V was clipped by 1 base and J by 0 bases; unmatched bases: 16. Germline V gives CDR1 MNHNS, CDR2 SASEGT. The CDR3 totals 20 residues. CDR3 protein: CASSEGFRGQDSGMNTEAFF. The CDR3, as DNA: TGTGCCAGCAGTGAAGGGTTTCGGGGACAGGACAGCGGAATGAACACTGAAGCTTTCTTT.

By its share, this clone is medium-sized. The rearrangement uses TRBV10-2 and TRBJ1-2; no definite D call. The V and J ends lost 2 bases and 5 bases respectively, with 9 bases between them. Germline CDR1 reads WSHSY; CDR2 reads SAAADI. The CDR3 is made up of 13 amino acids. In DNA form, the CDR3 reads TGCGCCAGCAGTGAGGATCCGGGGTATGGCTACACCTTC. This gives the protein CASSEDPGYGYTF.

V and J are TRBV2 and TRBJ2-3, with TRBD2 identical over 8 bases. CDR3 length: 15 residues. Trimming cost V 7 bases and J 1 base; bases outside gene matches: 7. Germline V gives CDR1 SNHLY, CDR2 FYNNEI. This CDR3 is CASKVRSGGTDTQYF. CDR3 nucleotide sequence: TGTGCCAGCAAAGTTCGTAGCGGGGGCACAGATACGCAGTATTTT.

J is TRBJ1-1 and V is TRBV7-9, with TRBD1 identical over 11 bases. V gave up 5 bases and J gave up 1 base; unmatched junction bases: 3. The CDR3 spans 15 residues. The germline V gene encodes CDR1 SEHNR and CDR2 FQNEAQ (reference sequence). The CDR3 bases are TGTGCCAGCAGCCCGGGACAGGGGGGGAACACTGAAGCTTTCTTT. Translated, it gives CASSPGQGGNTEAFF.

This chain joins TRBV7-8 and TRBJ1-4, with 9 bases identical to TRBD1. The CDR3 consists of 16 residues. With V trimmed by 0 bases and J by 3 bases, 2 bases remained unmatched. In germline, CDR1 is SGHVS, CDR2 FQNEAQ. CDR3 nucleotide sequence: TGTGCCAGCAGCTTAGCCGGGACAGGGTCTAATGAAAAACTGTTTTTT. It codes for CASSLAGTGSNEKLFF. The full variable domain, its missing parts supplied by reference TRBV7-8 and TRBJ1-4, is GAGVSQSPRYKVAKRGQDVALRCDPISGHVSLFWYQQALGQGPEFLTYFQNEAQLDKSGLPSDRFFAERPEGSVSTLKIQRTQQEDSAVYLCASSLAGTGSNEKLFFGSGTQLSVL.